This note documents a single TCR beta chain sequence. Its antigen remains unidentified. This entry belongs to a study of cytomegalovirus exposure and HLA in healthy donors. General study findings and limits: A prior analysis recorded that most TCR beta V segments were productive about 87% or about 30% of the time. In a later analysis, common viral pathogens appeared linked to several of the most significant clusters. Association of a missense DCLRE1C variant with TCR beta V- and J-gene trimming was reported in a later analysis.

Use of 60 Vbeta and 13 Jbeta primers characterized the PCR. Sequencing was performed with immunoSEQ multiplex PCR; in TCRdb, only in-frame clones are kept and a portion is missing. The sample consists of 200,000 or so clones, around 81% of them appearing once. This receptor was obtained from a young woman in good health and CMV-seropositive. The sample taken for sequencing was PBMCs.

The CDR3 nucleotides are TGTGCCTGGAGTGACAGGTCTGACTATGGCTACACCTTC. Protein: CAWSDRSDYGYTF. The chain employs TRBV30 and TRBJ1-2; D may be TRBD1 (5 bases). CDR3 size: 13 residues. V dropped 1 base and J dropped 3 bases, with 9 bases sitting between them. Germline V CDR1 and CDR2: GTSNPN, SVGIG (reference sequence).